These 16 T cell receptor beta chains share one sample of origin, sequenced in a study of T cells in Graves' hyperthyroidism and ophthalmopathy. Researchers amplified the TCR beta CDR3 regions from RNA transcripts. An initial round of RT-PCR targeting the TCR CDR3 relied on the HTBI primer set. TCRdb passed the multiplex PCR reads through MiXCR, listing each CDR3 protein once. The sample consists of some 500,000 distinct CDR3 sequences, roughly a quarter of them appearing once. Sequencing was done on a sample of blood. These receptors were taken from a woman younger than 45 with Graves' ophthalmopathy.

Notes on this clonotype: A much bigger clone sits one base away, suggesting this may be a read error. CDR3 in amino acids: CASSLSFGLETKYF. DNA for the CDR3: TGTGCCAGCAGCCTATCGTTCGGGTTAGAGACCAAGTACTTC. J is TRBJ2-5 and V is TRBV7-6; no firm D call. The CDR3 totals 14 residues. Germline V lookup: CDR1 SGHVS, CDR2 FNYEAQ.

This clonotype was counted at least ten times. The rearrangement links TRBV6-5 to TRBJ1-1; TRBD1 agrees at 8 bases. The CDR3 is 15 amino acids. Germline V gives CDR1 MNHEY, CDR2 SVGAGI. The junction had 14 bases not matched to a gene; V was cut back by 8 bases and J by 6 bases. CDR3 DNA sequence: TGTGCCAGCGGATACCTACAGGGGGTAGGAGCTGAAGCTTTCTTT. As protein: CASGYLQGVGAEAFF.

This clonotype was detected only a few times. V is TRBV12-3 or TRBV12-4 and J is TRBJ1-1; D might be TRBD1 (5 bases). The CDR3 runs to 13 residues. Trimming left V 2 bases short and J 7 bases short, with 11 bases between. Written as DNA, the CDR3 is TGTGCCAGCAGTTTATTGGGGCAGGGTGAAGCTTTCTTT. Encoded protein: CASSLLGQGEAFF.

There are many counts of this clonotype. CDR3 region: CASTAFGGLNTEAFF. DNA for the CDR3: TGTGCCAGCACCGCGTTCGGGGGGCTGAACACTGAAGCTTTCTTT. The rearrangement joins TRBV6-5 to TRBJ1-1, with D perhaps matching TRBD1 (6 bases). The V gene lost 7 bases and the J gene lost 0 bases, with 15 bases spanning the gap. Germline CDR1 MNHEY, CDR2 SVGAGI. This CDR3 region has 15 residues.

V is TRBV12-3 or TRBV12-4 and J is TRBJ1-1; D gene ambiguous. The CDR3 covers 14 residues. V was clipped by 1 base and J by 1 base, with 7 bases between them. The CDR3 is CASSLDRPNTEAFF. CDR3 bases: TGTGCCAGCAGTTTAGACAGACCGAACACTGAAGCTTTCTTT.

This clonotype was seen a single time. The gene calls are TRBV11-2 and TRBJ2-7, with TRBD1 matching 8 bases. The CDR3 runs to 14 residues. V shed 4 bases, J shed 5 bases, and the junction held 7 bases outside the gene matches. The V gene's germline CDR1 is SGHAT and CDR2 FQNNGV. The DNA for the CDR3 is TGTGCCAGCAGCTGGGTACAGGGGGTAAACGAGCAGTACTTC. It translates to CASSWVQGVNEQYF.

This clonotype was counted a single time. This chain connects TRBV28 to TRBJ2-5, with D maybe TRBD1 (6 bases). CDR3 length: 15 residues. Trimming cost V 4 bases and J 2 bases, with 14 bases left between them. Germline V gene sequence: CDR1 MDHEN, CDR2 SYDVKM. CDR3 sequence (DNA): TGTGCCAGCAGTTCCAGGGGAGCATTTCAAGAGACCCAGTACTTC. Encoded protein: CASSSRGAFQETQYF.

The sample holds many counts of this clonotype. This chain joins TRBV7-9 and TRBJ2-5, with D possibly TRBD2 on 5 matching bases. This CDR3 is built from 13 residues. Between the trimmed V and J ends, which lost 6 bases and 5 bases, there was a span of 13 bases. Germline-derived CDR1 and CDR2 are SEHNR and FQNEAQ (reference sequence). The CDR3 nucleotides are TGTGCCAGCAGACCCCGGGGTCGGGAGACCCAGTACTTC. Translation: CASRPRGRETQYF.

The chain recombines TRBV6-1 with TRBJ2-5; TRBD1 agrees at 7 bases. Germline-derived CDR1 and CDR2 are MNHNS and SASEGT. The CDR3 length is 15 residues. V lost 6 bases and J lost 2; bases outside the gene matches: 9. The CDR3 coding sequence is TGTGCCAGCAGCCGGTCGACAGGGCAACAAGAGACCCAGTACTTC. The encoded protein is CASSRSTGQQETQYF.

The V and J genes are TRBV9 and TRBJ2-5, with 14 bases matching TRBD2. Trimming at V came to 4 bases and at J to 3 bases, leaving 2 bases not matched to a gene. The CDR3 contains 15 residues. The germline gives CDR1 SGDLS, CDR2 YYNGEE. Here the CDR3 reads CASSRLAGGEETQYF. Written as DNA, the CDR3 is TGTGCCAGCAGCAGACTAGCGGGGGGGGAAGAGACCCAGTACTTC.

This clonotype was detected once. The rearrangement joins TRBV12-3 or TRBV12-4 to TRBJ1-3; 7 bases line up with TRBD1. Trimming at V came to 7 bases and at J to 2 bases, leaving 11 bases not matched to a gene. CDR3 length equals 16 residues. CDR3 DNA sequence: TGTGCCAGCACTATCCCAGGGGGGGTCGCTGGAAACACCATATATTTT. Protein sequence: CASTIPGGVAGNTIYF.

The CDR3: CASSKEGELFF. CDR3 sequence (DNA): TGTGCCAGCAGTAAGGAAGGGGAGCTGTTTTTT. This chain links TRBV6-2 or TRBV6-3 with TRBJ2-2, with D unclear. The V gene's germline CDR1 is MNHEY and CDR2 SVGEGT. This CDR3 is built from 11 residues. V lost 5 bases and J 8 bases, leaving 6 bases between the germline ends.

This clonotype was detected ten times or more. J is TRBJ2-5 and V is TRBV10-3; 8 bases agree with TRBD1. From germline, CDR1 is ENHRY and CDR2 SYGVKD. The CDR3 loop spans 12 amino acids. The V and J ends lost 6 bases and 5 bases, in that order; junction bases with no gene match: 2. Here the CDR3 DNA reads TGTGCCATCAGGACAGGGGATGAGACCCAGTACTTC. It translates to CAIRTGDETQYF.

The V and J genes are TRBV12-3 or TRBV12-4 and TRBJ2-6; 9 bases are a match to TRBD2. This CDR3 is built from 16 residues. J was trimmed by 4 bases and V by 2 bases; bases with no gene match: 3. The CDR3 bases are TGTGCCAGCAGTTTAATAGGACTAGCGGGGGCCAACGTCCTGACTTTC. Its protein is CASSLIGLAGANVLTF.

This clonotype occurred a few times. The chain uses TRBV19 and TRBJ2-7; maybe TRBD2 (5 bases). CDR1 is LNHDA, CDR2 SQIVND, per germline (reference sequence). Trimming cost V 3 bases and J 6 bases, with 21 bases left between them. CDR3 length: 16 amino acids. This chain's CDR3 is CASSMSARGSMPEQYF. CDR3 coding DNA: TGTGCCAGTAGTATGTCGGCGAGAGGGAGTATGCCCGAGCAGTACTTC.

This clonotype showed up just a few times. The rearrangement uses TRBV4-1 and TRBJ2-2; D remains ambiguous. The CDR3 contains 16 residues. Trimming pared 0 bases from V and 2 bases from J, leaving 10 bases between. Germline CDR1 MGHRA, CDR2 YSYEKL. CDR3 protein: CASSQEGTTNTGELFF. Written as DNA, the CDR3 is TGCGCCAGCAGCCAAGAGGGTACAACTAACACCGGGGAGCTGTTTTTT.